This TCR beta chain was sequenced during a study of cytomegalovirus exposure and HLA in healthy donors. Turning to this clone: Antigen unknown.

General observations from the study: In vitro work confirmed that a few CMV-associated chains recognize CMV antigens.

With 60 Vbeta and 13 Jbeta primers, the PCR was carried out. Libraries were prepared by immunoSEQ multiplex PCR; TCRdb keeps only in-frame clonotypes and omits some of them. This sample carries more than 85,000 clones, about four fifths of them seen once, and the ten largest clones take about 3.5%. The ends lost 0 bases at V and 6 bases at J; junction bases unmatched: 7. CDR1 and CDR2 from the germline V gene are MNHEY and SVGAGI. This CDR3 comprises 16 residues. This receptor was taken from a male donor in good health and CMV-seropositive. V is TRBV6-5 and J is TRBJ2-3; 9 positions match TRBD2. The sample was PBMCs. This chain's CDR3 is CASSYSPRGGADTQYF. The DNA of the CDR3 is TGTGCCAGCAGTTACTCCCCCCGCGGGGGGGCTGATACGCAGTATTTT.